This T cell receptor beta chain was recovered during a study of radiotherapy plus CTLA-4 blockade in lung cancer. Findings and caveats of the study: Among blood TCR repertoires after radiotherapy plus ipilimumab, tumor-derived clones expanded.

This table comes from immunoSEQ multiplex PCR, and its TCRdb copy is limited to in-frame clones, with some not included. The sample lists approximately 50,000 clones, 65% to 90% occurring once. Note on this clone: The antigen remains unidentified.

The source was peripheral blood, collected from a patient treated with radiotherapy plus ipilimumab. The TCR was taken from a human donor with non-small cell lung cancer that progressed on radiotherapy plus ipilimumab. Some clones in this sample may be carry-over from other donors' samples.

CDR3 in amino acids: CASSLERFQGSGYTF. The CDR3 DNA reads TGTGCCAGCAGCTTAGAGAGGTTTCAGGGAAGTGGCTACACCTTC. The chain recombines TRBV7-9 with TRBJ1-2, with D possibly matching TRBD1 (5 bases). The CDR3 loop spans 15 amino acids. V was pared by 1 base and J by 7 bases, with 16 bases between. From germline, CDR1 is SEHNR and CDR2 FQNEAQ (reference sequence).